This TCR beta chain was captured by sequencing in a study of vaccination and CD4 T cells after COVID-19. Across the whole study: Participants were vaccinated with two doses, given as either BNT162b2 or mRNA-1273 vaccine. Study-wide results and limits: A nonsignificant rise from roughly 22 to 38 was seen in the median number of SARS-CoV-2-reactive clonotypes.

Points on this clonotype: Its antigen remains unknown.

The treatment was: approximately 9-day PBMC culture with coronavirus spike peptide pools or control peptides (ViraFEST assay). ViraFEST sequenced TCRs after peptide-pool expansion of antigen-specific T cells. The CDR3 is 17 amino acids. Germline V gene lookup returns CDR1 MNHEY and CDR2 SVGEGT. Trimming cost V 2 bases and J 0 bases, with 16 bases left between them. Sequenced with the Oncomine TCR Beta short-read assay was DNA taken from cultured CD4+ T cells. TCRdb used MiXCR to reprocess the PCR reads, holding one entry per CDR3 protein. This table has roughly 20,000 distinct CDR3 sequences, 55% to 70% appearing once.

The sequencing here drew on CD4+ T cells from blood, cultured in vitro, taken after SARS-CoV-2 vaccination. The J gene is TRBJ1-1, the V gene TRBV6-2 or TRBV6-3; D unresolved. The sequence derives from a human donor who had recovered from COVID-19. The CDR3 reads CASSYELGSNMNTEAFF. For the CDR3, the DNA is TGTGCCAGCAGTTACGAGTTGGGATCTAACATGAACACTGAAGCTTTCTTT.